This is a list of T cell receptor beta chains from one sample in a study of response to subunit inactivated influenza vaccine. TCRdb fed the RT-PCR reads into MiXCR, producing one record per CDR3 protein. The sample contains approximately 570,000 distinct CDR3 sequences, around 8% of which appear only once. The specimen was PBMCs from blood, collected roughly 24 months after vaccination. The receptors come from a man aged 45 to 75 who received an inactivated influenza vaccine. Both conserved end residues are part of each CDR3. Fields, in order: clone size, D gene, J gene, V gene, CDR3 protein, CDR3 DNA. A D gene is named only where the DNA matches it firmly. Only some rows state a clone size, as once, few, many or a class for expanded clones.

>many|TRBD1|TRBJ2-3|TRBV7-2
CASSLQGEGQAQYF
TGTGCCAGCAGCTTACAGGGGGAAGGGCAGGCGCAGTATTTT
>many|-|TRBJ2-5|TRBV3-1
CASSYSGTETQYF
TGTGCCAGCAGCTACTCCGGGACAGAGACCCAGTACTTC
>-|-|TRBJ1-2|TRBV3-1
CASSQDYRANYGYTF
TGTGCCAGCAGCCAAGATTACAGAGCTAACTATGGCTACACCTTC
>-|-|TRBJ2-7|TRBV4-1
CASSQTGRSSYEQYF
TGCGCCAGCAGCCAAACTGGGCGCAGCTCCTACGAGCAGTACTTC
>-|-|TRBJ2-7|TRBV12-3/TRBV12-4
CASSRVRGPYEQYF
TGTGCCAGCAGCCGCGTAAGGGGACCCTACGAGCAGTACTTC
>-|-|TRBJ2-6|TRBV6-1
CASSRDTVSGANVLTF
TGTGCCAGCAGTCGGGACACCGTTTCTGGGGCCAACGTCCTGACTTTC
>many|-|TRBJ2-1|TRBV7-2
CASSLGPGATVVFF
TGTGCCAGCAGCTTAGGCCCGGGGGCCACGGTGGTATTCTTC
>-|TRBD1|TRBJ1-6|TRBV3-1
CASSQDTLQGVLPYNSPLHF
TGTGCCAGCAGCCAAGATACGTTACAGGGGGTACTCCCCTATAATTCACCCCTCCACTTT
>-|-|TRBJ2-3|TRBV11-2
CASSLANYVRGTQYF
TGTGCCAGCAGCTTAGCTAACTACGTTAGGGGTACGCAGTATTTT
>-|-|TRBJ2-7|TRBV21-1
CASSKALSSRSGTYEQYF
TGTGCCAGCAGCAAAGCGCTTTCTAGCCGATCGGGCACCTACGAGCAGTACTTC
>few|-|TRBJ1-4|TRBV20-1
CSARVQGVEKLFF
TGCAGTGCTAGGGTCCAGGGCGTTGAAAAACTGTTTTTT
>few|-|TRBJ1-1|TRBV18
CASSPSRPALNTEAFF
TGTGCCAGCTCACCATCTAGGCCAGCTTTGAACACTGAAGCTTTCTTT
>-|-|TRBJ1-6|TRBV30
CAWSVPAGPGAYSPLHF
TGTGCCTGGAGTGTACCTGCGGGGCCAGGGGCTTATTCACCCCTCCACTTT
>few|-|TRBJ2-7|TRBV7-2
CASSLGVYEATSSHF
TGTGCCAGCAGCTTAGGAGTTTACGAGGCTACGAGCAGCCACTTC
>few|-|TRBJ2-1|TRBV2
CASTPQAGWQFF
TGTGCCAGCACCCCCCAAGCCGGGTGGCAGTTCTTC
>-|-|TRBJ2-3|TRBV3-1
CASSQEVGGGTDTQYF
TGTGCCAGCAGCCAAGAGGTAGGGGGAGGCACAGATACGCAGTATTTT
>-|-|TRBJ2-1|TRBV20-1
CSASSGVRNYNEQFF
TGCAGTGCTAGTTCCGGGGTTAGGAACTACAATGAGCAGTTCTTC
>few|-|TRBJ1-6|TRBV12-3/TRBV12-4
CASVAGNSPLHF
TGTGCCAGCGTGGCGGGTAATTCACCCCTCCACTTT
>few|TRBD2|TRBJ2-1|TRBV11-2
CASSSTWTSGTDSYNEQFF
TGTGCCAGCAGCTCTACCTGGACTAGCGGGACCGACTCCTACAATGAGCAGTTCTTC
>many|-|TRBJ2-1|TRBV24-1
CATSSPLGVDSSFEQFF
TGTGCCACCAGTTCACCATTGGGGGTAGATTCGTCGTTCGAGCAGTTCTTC
>many|TRBD1|TRBJ1-6|TRBV10-3
CAIQNRQGGNSPLHF
TGTGCCATCCAGAACCGACAGGGTGGTAATTCACCCCTCCACTTT
>-|-|TRBJ2-5|TRBV29-1
CSVVGNGETQYF
TGCAGCGTTGTTGGTAACGGAGAGACCCAGTACTTC
>many|-|TRBJ2-2|TRBV7-2
CASSLGYSGELFF
TGTGCCAGCAGCTTAGGATATTCGGGGGAGCTGTTTTTT
>-|TRBD2|TRBJ2-1|TRBV9
CASSSDGGDNEQFF
TGTGCCAGCAGCTCAGACGGGGGGGACAATGAGCAGTTCTTC
>many|-|TRBJ1-1|TRBV5-5
CASSLVVGALGAFF
TGTGCCAGCAGCTTGGTAGTCGGGGCCCTCGGAGCTTTCTTT
>many|-|TRBJ2-3|TRBV7-2
CASSLAFGGTDTQYF
TGTGCCAGCAGCTTAGCCTTTGGAGGCACAGATACGCAGTATTTT
>many|TRBD2|TRBJ2-7|TRBV4-2
CASSLAETSGANEQYF
TGTGCCAGCAGCCTGGCAGAGACTAGCGGGGCCAACGAGCAGTACTTC
>many|TRBD2|TRBJ2-3|TRBV20-1
CSARGATSGRTDPQYF
TGCAGTGCTAGAGGGGCGACTAGCGGACGCACAGATCCGCAGTATTTT
>many|-|TRBJ2-2|TRBV7-9
CASSSWGHRNTGELFF
TGTGCCAGCAGCTCCTGGGGACACAGGAACACCGGGGAGCTGTTTTTT
>-|-|TRBJ1-6|TRBV4-2
CASSQETGRRNNSPLHF
TGTGCCAGCAGCCAAGAAACTGGACGTAGGAATAATTCACCCCTCCACTTT
>few|TRBD1|TRBJ2-1|TRBV5-5
CASSQTGGPYNEQFF
TGTGCCAGCAGCCAGACAGGGGGCCCGTACAATGAGCAGTTCTTC
>-|-|TRBJ2-1|TRBV20-1
CSATTLGDNEQFF
TGCAGTGCTACGACCCTGGGCGACAATGAGCAGTTCTTC
>-|-|TRBJ2-6|TRBV20-1
CSATDLTVGSSGANVLTF
TGCAGTGCTACCGACCTAACAGTTGGGAGCTCTGGGGCCAACGTCCTGACTTTC
>few|TRBD1|TRBJ2-3|TRBV20-1
CSAAGQGAPIGADTQYF
TGCAGTGCGGCGGGACAGGGGGCTCCAATAGGGGCAGATACGCAGTATTTT
>-|TRBD2|TRBJ2-1|TRBV28
CAVGGRARDEQFF
TGTGCCGTTGGCGGGAGGGCCAGGGATGAGCAGTTCTTC
>many|-|TRBJ2-1|TRBV10-3
CAISGRSSLDNEQFF
TGTGCCATCAGTGGTAGGAGCAGTTTGGATAATGAGCAGTTCTTC
>-|TRBD1|TRBJ2-2|TRBV9
CASSGQGALKVHTGELFF
TGTGCCAGCAGTGGACAGGGGGCTTTGAAAGTGCACACCGGGGAGCTGTTTTTT
>-|TRBD2|TRBJ2-2|TRBV5-6
CASSPGGRLNTGELFF
TGTGCCAGCAGCCCGGGGGGGAGGCTAAACACCGGGGAGCTGTTTTTT
>many|-|TRBJ1-6|TRBV29-1
CSAGQGRNSPLHF
TGCAGCGCCGGGCAGGGGAGGAATTCACCCCTCCACTTT
>-|-|TRBJ2-3|TRBV5-6
CASSLLLGGSTDTQYF
TGTGCCAGCAGCTTGTTATTGGGGGGAAGCACAGATACGCAGTATTTT
>few|-|TRBJ2-2|TRBV28
CASRGTHGSFTGELFF
TGTGCCAGCAGGGGCACACATGGTAGTTTCACCGGGGAGCTGTTTTTT
>many|-|TRBJ1-4|TRBV9
CASSVTGATNEKLFF
TGTGCCAGCAGCGTCACAGGTGCAACTAATGAAAAACTGTTTTTT
>few|-|TRBJ2-1|TRBV11-1
CASSLTGFGYNEQFF
TGTGCCAGCAGCTTAACAGGGTTTGGCTACAATGAGCAGTTCTTC
>few|-|TRBJ2-7|TRBV4-3
CASSQGGRYYEQYF
TGCGCCAGCAGCCAAGGTGGCAGGTACTACGAGCAGTACTTC
>-|-|TRBJ1-2|TRBV28
CASSSDRRASAYGYTF
TGTGCCAGCAGCTCGGACCGCAGGGCCTCCGCCTATGGCTACACCTTC
>many|TRBD1|TRBJ2-5|TRBV24-1
CATSDSGTALETQYF
TGTGCCACCAGTGATTCCGGGACAGCCTTGGAGACCCAGTACTTC
>-|TRBD1|TRBJ1-2|TRBV5-1
CASSSSGQTSTF
TGCGCCAGCAGCTCCTCGGGACAGACAAGTACCTTC
>few|TRBD1|TRBJ2-5|TRBV5-1
CASRDRALRETQYF
TGCGCCAGCAGGGACAGGGCTCTCCGGGAGACCCAGTACTTC